The entry below gives a single T cell receptor beta chain sequence along with its context. This CDR3 is also generated by other DNA sequences in the sample. This entry belongs to a study of shared clonotypes between healthy human individuals. The CDR3 has 13 amino acids. Unmatched junction bases numbered 6, after V lost 3 bases and J lost 7 bases. Germline loops: CDR1 SGHVS, CDR2 FNYEAQ. Here immunoSEQ multiplex PCR was the method, and the copy in TCRdb shows in-frame clones only, minus some. The data show more than 2 million clones, roughly 93% seen once. Terminally differentiated effector memory CD45RA+ cells were excluded by CCR7 positive selection of CD45RO-negative cells.

The chain combines TRBV7-6 with TRBJ2-7; 7 nucleotides align to TRBD2. The sequencing input was naive CD8+ T cells from PBMCs. The clonotype comes from a man younger than 30 in good health. Some clones in this sample may be carry-over from other donors' samples. The CDR3 coding sequence is TGTGCCAGCAGCTTGGGGGAGGGCGGGGAGCAGTACTTC. It specifies CASSLGEGGEQYF.